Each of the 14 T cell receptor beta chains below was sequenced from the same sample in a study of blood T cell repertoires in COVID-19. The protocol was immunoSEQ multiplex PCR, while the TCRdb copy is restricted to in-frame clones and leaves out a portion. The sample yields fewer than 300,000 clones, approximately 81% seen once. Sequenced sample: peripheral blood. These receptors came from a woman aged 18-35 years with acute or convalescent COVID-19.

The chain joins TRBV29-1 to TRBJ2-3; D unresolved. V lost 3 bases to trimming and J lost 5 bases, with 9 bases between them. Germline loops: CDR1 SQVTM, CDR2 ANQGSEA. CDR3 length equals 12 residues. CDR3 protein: CSVDHLGDTQYF. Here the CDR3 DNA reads TGCAGCGTTGACCACCTAGGAGATACGCAGTATTTT.

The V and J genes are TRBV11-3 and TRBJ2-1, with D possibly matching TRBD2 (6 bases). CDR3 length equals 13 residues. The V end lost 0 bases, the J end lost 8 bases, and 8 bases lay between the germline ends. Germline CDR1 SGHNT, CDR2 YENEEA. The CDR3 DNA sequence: TGTGCCAGCAGCTTAGATAGGGAGGATGAGCAGTTCTTC. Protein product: CASSLDREDEQFF.

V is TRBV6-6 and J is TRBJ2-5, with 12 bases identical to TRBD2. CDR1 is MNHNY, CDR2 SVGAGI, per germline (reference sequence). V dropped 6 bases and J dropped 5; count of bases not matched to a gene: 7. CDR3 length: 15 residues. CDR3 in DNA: TGTGCCAGCAGCGAGACTAGCGGGAGTTGGGAGACCCAGTACTTC. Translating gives CASSETSGSWETQYF.

CDR3 residues: CASSYDPLAATFSGANVLTF. Here the CDR3 DNA reads TGTGCCAGCAGTTACGATCCTCTAGCCGCAACGTTCTCTGGGGCCAACGTCCTGACTTTC. This chain connects TRBV6-2 or TRBV6-3 to TRBJ2-6, with TRBD2 as a possible D gene (5 bases). The CDR3 consists of 20 residues. V dropped 2 bases and J dropped 0 bases, with 20 bases sitting between them. Germline V gene data show CDR1 as MNHEY and CDR2 as SVGEGT.

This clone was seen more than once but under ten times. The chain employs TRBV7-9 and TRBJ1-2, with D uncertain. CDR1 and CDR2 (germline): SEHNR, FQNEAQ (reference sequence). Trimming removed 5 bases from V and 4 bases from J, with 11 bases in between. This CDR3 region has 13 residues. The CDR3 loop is CASSPPGIYGYTF. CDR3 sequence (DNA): TGTGCCAGCAGCCCCCCGGGTATCTATGGCTACACCTTC.

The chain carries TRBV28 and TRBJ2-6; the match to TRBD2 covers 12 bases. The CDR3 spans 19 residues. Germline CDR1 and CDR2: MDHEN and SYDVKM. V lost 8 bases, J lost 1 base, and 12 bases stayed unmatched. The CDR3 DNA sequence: TGTGCCAGCCCAACCCGGGGTACTAGCGGGGGGTCTGGGGCCAACGTCCTGACTTTC. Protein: CASPTRGTSGGSGANVLTF.

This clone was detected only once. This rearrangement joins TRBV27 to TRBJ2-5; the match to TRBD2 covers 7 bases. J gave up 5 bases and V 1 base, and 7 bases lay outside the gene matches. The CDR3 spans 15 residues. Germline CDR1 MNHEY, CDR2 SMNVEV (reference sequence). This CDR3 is CASSLYGGSRETQYF. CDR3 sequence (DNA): TGTGCCAGCAGTTTATACGGCGGGAGTAGGGAGACCCAGTACTTC.

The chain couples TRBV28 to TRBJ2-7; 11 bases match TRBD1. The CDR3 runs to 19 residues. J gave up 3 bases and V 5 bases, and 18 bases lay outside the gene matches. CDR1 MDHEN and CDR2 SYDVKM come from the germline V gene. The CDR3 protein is CASSGTRGQGAGILYEQYF. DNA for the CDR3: TGTGCCAGCAGTGGAACACGCGGACAGGGGGCGGGAATCCTCTACGAGCAGTACTTC.

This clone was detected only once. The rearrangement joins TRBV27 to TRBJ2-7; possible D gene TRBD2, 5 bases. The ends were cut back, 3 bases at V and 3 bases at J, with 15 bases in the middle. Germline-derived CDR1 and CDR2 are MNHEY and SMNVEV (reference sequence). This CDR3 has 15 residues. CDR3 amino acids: CASSLRIAQLYEQYF. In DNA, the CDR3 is TGTGCCAGCAGTTTGAGAATAGCGCAGCTCTACGAGCAGTACTTC.

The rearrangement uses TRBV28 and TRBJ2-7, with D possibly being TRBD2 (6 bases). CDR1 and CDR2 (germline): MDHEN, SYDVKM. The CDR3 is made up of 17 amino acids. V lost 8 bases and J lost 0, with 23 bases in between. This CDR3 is CASVSASASSSSYEQYF. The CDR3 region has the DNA TGTGCCAGCGTCAGTGCTAGCGCATCCTCGAGCTCCTACGAGCAGTACTTC.

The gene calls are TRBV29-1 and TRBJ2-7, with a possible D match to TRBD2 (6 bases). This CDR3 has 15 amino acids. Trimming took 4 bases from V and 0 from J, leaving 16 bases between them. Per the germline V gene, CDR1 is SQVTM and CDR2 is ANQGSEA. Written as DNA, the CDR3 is TGCAGCGTTGTGTGGGCTGAGCGGGCCTCCTACGAGCAGTACTTC. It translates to CSVVWAERASYEQYF.

CDR3 bases: TGTGCCAGCAGCTTCGTAGGGAGTAGTGAAGCTTTCTTT. Protein sequence: CASSFVGSSEAFF. The chain couples TRBV5-5 to TRBJ1-1, with D uncertain. Germline CDR1 reads SGHKS; CDR2 reads YYEKEE (reference sequence). The CDR3 loop spans 13 amino acids. V was shortened by 2 bases and J by 7 bases, with 12 bases between the two germline ends.

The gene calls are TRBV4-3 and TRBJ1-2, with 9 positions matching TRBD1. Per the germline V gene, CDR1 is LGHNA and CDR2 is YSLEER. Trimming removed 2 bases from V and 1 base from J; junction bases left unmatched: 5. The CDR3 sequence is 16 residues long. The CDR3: CASSQTQGQGNYGYTF. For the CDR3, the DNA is TGCGCCAGCAGCCAAACCCAGGGACAGGGTAACTATGGCTACACCTTC.

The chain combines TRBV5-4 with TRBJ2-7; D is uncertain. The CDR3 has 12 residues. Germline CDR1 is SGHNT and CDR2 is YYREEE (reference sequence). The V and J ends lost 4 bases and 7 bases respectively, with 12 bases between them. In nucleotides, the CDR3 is TGTGCCAGCAGCCCGACGGCCGGGGAGCAGTACTTC. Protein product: CASSPTAGEQYF.